A selection of T cell receptor beta chains follows, all from one sample in a study of persistence of HIV-infected CD4 T cells. Clones were read by immunoSEQ multiplex PCR, and TCRdb kept only the in-frame ones, dropping some. The sample records some 13,000 clones, 66% being singletons. For these receptors, no antigen is known. The specimen comprised CD4+ T cells sorted from PBMCs after 18-hour stimulation, sampled from a patient who received antiretroviral therapy. The receptors stem from an adult man with HIV who was CMV-seropositive. The CDR3 runs from the conserved cysteine through the conserved F or W. The D gene is left open where the match is weak. The size of a clone is reported for some rows only, either as once, few or many, or as a class for expanded clones.

j_gene: TRBJ2-1; v_gene: TRBV7-9; abundance: few; len: 16; d_gene: NA; CDR3aa: CASSLGSGEAYNEQFF; CDR3nt: TGTGCCAGCAGCTTGGGGTCCGGGGAAGCCTACAATGAGCAGTTCTTC
j_gene: TRBJ1-5; v_gene: TRBV19; abundance: medium-sized; len: 14; d_gene: NA; CDR3aa: CASSGRGGNQPQHF; CDR3nt: TGTGCCAGTAGTGGACGAGGCGGCAATCAGCCCCAGCATTTT
j_gene: TRBJ1-6; v_gene: TRBV11-3; abundance: NA; len: 13; d_gene: NA; CDR3aa: CASSSGPISPLHF; CDR3nt: TGTGCCAGCAGCTCCGGTCCTATTTCACCCCTCCACTTT
j_gene: TRBJ2-7; v_gene: TRBV19; abundance: NA; len: 13; d_gene: TRBD1; CDR3aa: CATTGDSRYEQYF; CDR3nt: TGTGCCACTACCGGGGACAGCCGCTACGAGCAGTACTTC
j_gene: TRBJ2-1; v_gene: TRBV24-1; abundance: medium-sized; len: 15; d_gene: NA; CDR3aa: CATSDAGAGEDEQFF; CDR3nt: TGTGCCACCAGTGATGCGGGAGCAGGGGAAGATGAGCAGTTCTTC
j_gene: TRBJ2-2; v_gene: TRBV15; abundance: NA; len: 13; d_gene: NA; CDR3aa: CATSRGGPGELFF; CDR3nt: TGTGCCACCAGCAGGGGGGGCCCCGGGGAGCTGTTTTTT
j_gene: TRBJ2-7; v_gene: TRBV30; abundance: NA; len: 11; d_gene: NA; CDR3aa: CAWSQDSTQYF; CDR3nt: TGTGCCTGGAGTCAGGACAGTACGCAGTACTTC
j_gene: TRBJ2-1; v_gene: TRBV7-5; abundance: NA; len: 16; d_gene: NA; CDR3aa: CVRSIKEAGGYNEQFF; CDR3nt: TGTGTCAGAAGCATAAAGGAGGCGGGAGGGTACAATGAGCAGTTCTTC
j_gene: TRBJ2-1; v_gene: TRBV24-1; abundance: NA; len: 16; d_gene: TRBD1; CDR3aa: CATSGASGQGVNEQFF; CDR3nt: TGTGCCACCAGTGGAGCCTCAGGACAGGGAGTCAATGAGCAGTTCTTC
j_gene: TRBJ1-5; v_gene: TRBV5-5; abundance: few; len: 15; d_gene: TRBD1; CDR3aa: CASSGTGGSNQPQHF; CDR3nt: TGTGCCAGCAGCGGGACAGGGGGTAGCAATCAGCCCCAGCATTTT
j_gene: TRBJ1-3; v_gene: TRBV3-1/TRBV3-2; abundance: NA; len: 15; d_gene: TRBD1; CDR3aa: CASSRMGQGANTIYF; CDR3nt: TGTGCCAGCAGCCGGATGGGACAGGGGGCAAACACCATATATTTT
j_gene: TRBJ2-1; v_gene: TRBV18; abundance: NA; len: 16; d_gene: NA; CDR3aa: CASSSYGGLSGNEQFF; CDR3nt: TGTGCCAGCTCATCCTATGGTGGACTAAGCGGGAATGAGCAGTTCTTC
j_gene: TRBJ2-7; v_gene: TRBV23-1; abundance: NA; len: 9; d_gene: NA; CDR3aa: CAKTCEQYF; CDR3nt: TGCGCCAAAACATGCGAGCAGTACTTC
j_gene: TRBJ1-2; v_gene: TRBV5-1; abundance: NA; len: 14; d_gene: NA; CDR3aa: CASSPDRRAYGYTF; CDR3nt: TGCGCCAGCAGCCCAGACAGGAGGGCCTATGGCTACACCTTC
j_gene: TRBJ2-3; v_gene: TRBV19; abundance: NA; len: 15; d_gene: TRBD2; CDR3aa: CATSKGLADTDTQYF; CDR3nt: TGTGCCACCTCCAAGGGACTAGCGGACACAGATACGCAGTATTTT
j_gene: TRBJ1-1; v_gene: TRBV6-5; abundance: NA; len: 15; d_gene: NA; CDR3aa: CASRSSSGRNTEAFF; CDR3nt: TGTGCCAGCAGGAGTTCTTCTGGCAGGAACACTGAAGCTTTCTTT
j_gene: TRBJ1-1; v_gene: TRBV13; abundance: few; len: 15; d_gene: NA; CDR3aa: CASSLRGIMNTEAFF; CDR3nt: TGTGCCAGCAGCTTACGGGGGATTATGAACACTGAAGCTTTCTTT
j_gene: TRBJ2-3; v_gene: TRBV6-5; abundance: NA; len: 15; d_gene: TRBD1; CDR3aa: CASSWGDRFTDTQYF; CDR3nt: TGTGCCAGCAGCTGGGGGGACAGGTTCACAGATACGCAGTATTTT
j_gene: TRBJ1-2; v_gene: TRBV19; abundance: NA; len: 17; d_gene: NA; CDR3aa: CASSIDLSSGRNYGYTF; CDR3nt: TGTGCCAGTAGTATAGATCTAAGTTCAGGACGGAACTATGGCTACACCTTC
j_gene: TRBJ2-7; v_gene: TRBV10-3; abundance: NA; len: 14; d_gene: NA; CDR3aa: CAISDYGAGSEQYF; CDR3nt: TGTGCCATCAGTGATTATGGGGCAGGGAGCGAGCAGTACTTC
j_gene: TRBJ2-3; v_gene: TRBV18; abundance: NA; len: 18; d_gene: TRBD2; CDR3aa: CASSPPGLAGGFTDTQYF; CDR3nt: TGTGCCAGCTCACCACCGGGACTAGCGGGGGGTTTCACAGATACGCAGTATTTT